This T cell receptor (beta chain) was recovered during a study of T cell clonality in common variable immunodeficiency. Both groups were predominantly of Caucasian heritage. Donors gave roughly 5 to 8 ml heparinized peripheral whole blood. The CDR3 extends over 13 amino acids. The trim removed 5 bases at V and 4 bases at J, leaving 5 bases unmatched. Germline-derived CDR1 and CDR2 are SGHRS and YFSETQ. Sequenced by immunoSEQ multiplex PCR; TCRdb stores in-frame clones only, minus some. The sample has tens of thousands of clones, none seen only once; the top ten hold roughly 5.3%. Ten or more counts support this clone. The sequenced fragment ends 3 residues before the CDR3 boundary, so the rest is inferred from the germline J gene.

The sequencing input was peripheral blood mononuclear cells. This TCR was recovered from a person aged 18 to 70 in good health. The rearrangement links TRBV5-1 to TRBJ1-1, with 7 positions matching TRBD1. The CDR3 region is CASRLSGGTEAFF. The part of the CDR3 DNA that was read is TGCGCCAGCAGACTATCAGGGGGCACTGAA.